This TCR beta chain was captured in a study of T cell repertoires in cytomegalovirus infection. Study-wide points: Summed frequency of public TCR beta families distinguished CMV carriers with the relevant HLA.

TCRdb re-called the reads with MiXCR, one entry per CDR3 protein. The data contain 600,000 to 800,000 distinct CDR3 sequences, 20% to 25% of them singletons. About this clonotype itself: The antigen remains unidentified.

The CDR3 extends over 16 amino acids. Germline V gene sequence: CDR1 WNHNN, CDR2 SYGVQD (reference sequence). Between the trimmed V and J ends, which lost 1 base and 2 bases, there was a span of 11 bases. Specimen: CD8+ T cells from PBMCs. The clonotype originates from a human donor in good health (CMV status not recorded). Some clones in this sample may be carry-over from other donors' samples. This chain connects TRBV10-1 to TRBJ2-2; D ambiguous. CDR3 coding DNA: TGCGCCAGCAGTGAGTTTTCCGGGCTCAACACCGGGGAGCTGTTTTTT. Translated, it gives CASSEFSGLNTGELFF.